The rows below give T cell receptor beta chains drawn from one sample of a study of human T cells and chemical hapten exposure. TCRdb analysed the RACE reads with MiXCR anew, one entry per CDR3 protein. The table includes some 180,000 distinct CDR3 sequences, 20% to 25% detected once. The sample was whole blood, taken in connection with sensitization to the hapten diphenylcyclopropenone (DPC). The origin of the receptors is a woman aged 45-65 years with alopecia areata. Some clones in this sample may be carry-over from other donors' samples. The CDR3 runs from the conserved cysteine through the conserved F or W. A D gene is named only where the DNA matches it firmly. Part of the rows lack a size; the others show once, few, many or a class for expanded clones.

>NA|TRBJ1-4|TRBV5-1|few
TGCGCCAGCAGCTTGTCGCAGCTCAATGAAAAACTGTTTTTT
CASSLSQLNEKLFF
>NA|TRBJ2-7|TRBV27|NA
TGTGCCAGCAGTTTACTGTCGGGTCCAACCTACGAGCAGTACTTC
CASSLLSGPTYEQYF
>TRBD1|TRBJ2-7|TRBV7-9|NA
TGTGCCAGCAGCGCCACAGGGGTCACCTACGAGCAGTACTTC
CASSATGVTYEQYF
>TRBD2|TRBJ2-2|TRBV7-7|NA
TGTGCTAGCAGCCCGAGACTAGCGTCGAACACCGGGGAGCTGTTTTTT
CASSPRLASNTGELFF
>NA|TRBJ2-3|TRBV5-1|few
TGCGCCAGCAGCTTGGAAGCAAACACAGATACGCAGTATTTT
CASSLEANTDTQYF
>NA|TRBJ1-1|TRBV11-1|many
TGTGCCAGCAGCATCGGTCAGGGGAACACTGAAGCTTTCTTT
CASSIGQGNTEAFF
>NA|TRBJ2-1|TRBV27|few
TGTGCCAGCAGTTTAGGGTCTGGTCAGCAGTTCTTC
CASSLGSGQQFF
>TRBD1|TRBJ1-3|TRBV11-2|few
TGTGCCAGCAGCTTATCCCACATTCCGGGACAGGGAAACACCATATATTTT
CASSLSHIPGQGNTIYF
>NA|TRBJ1-1|TRBV3-1|few
TGTGCCAGCAGCCCCCGGGCGATGGGGAACACTGAAGCTTTCTTT
CASSPRAMGNTEAFF
>NA|TRBJ1-1|TRBV29-1|few
TGCAGCGTATCCCCCAGGGTTGGCACTGAAGCTTTCTTT
CSVSPRVGTEAFF
>TRBD2|TRBJ2-3|TRBV12-3/TRBV12-4|NA
TGTGCCAGCAGAGCTCAGCGGGAGGGCACAGATACGCAGTATTTT
CASRAQREGTDTQYF
>TRBD2|TRBJ2-3|TRBV12-3/TRBV12-4|NA
TGTGCCAGCAGTTGGGTCCACAAGAGGCTAGCGGGAGCCTACCCCACGCAGTATTTT
CASSWVHKRLAGAYPTQYF
>NA|TRBJ2-5|TRBV24-1|few
TGTGCCACCAGTGACGCAGGGCGGGAGACCCAGTACTTC
CATSDAGRETQYF
>NA|TRBJ1-1|TRBV3-1|NA
TGTGCCAGCAGCCAGTTAGCCAGCCTGAACACTGAAGCTTTCTTT
CASSQLASLNTEAFF
>NA|TRBJ2-7|TRBV20-1|NA
TGCAGTGCTAGACGGGAGAGTAACGAGCAGTACTTC
CSARRESNEQYF
>TRBD2|TRBJ2-7|TRBV6-6|many
TGTGCCAGCAGTACCGGGACTAGCTCCTACGAGCAGTACTTC
CASSTGTSSYEQYF
>NA|TRBJ2-7|TRBV10-3|NA
TGTGCCACCGCTGGTGGGGCGGATGGCTACGAGCAGTACTTC
CATAGGADGYEQYF
>TRBD2|TRBJ2-1|TRBV6-6|few
TGTGCCAGCAGTAGATGGACTAGCGGGCGCAGCTCCTACAATGAGCAGTTCTTC
CASSRWTSGRSSYNEQFF
>NA|TRBJ1-1|TRBV10-2|NA
TGCGCCAGCAGTAAGTCGGGGGGGCCTGGCACTGAAGCTTTCTTT
CASSKSGGPGTEAFF
>NA|TRBJ2-1|TRBV20-1|NA
TGCAGTGCGCAACAGGGACGTGAATGGGATGAGCAGTTCTTC
CSAQQGREWDEQFF
>NA|TRBJ2-7|TRBV29-1|few
TGCAGCGCGGGGGTACTACCCTACGAGCAGTACTTC
CSAGVLPYEQYF
>NA|TRBJ1-4|TRBV29-1|few
TGCAGCGTTGACAGGGGCGGAAACGAAAAACTGTTTTTT
CSVDRGGNEKLFF
>NA|TRBJ2-3|TRBV19|NA
TGTGCCAGTAGTATAGGCCGCGGAGATACGCAGTATTTT
CASSIGRGDTQYF
>NA|TRBJ1-1|TRBV10-1|few
TGCGCCAGCAGTGAGTTTGGGGTACCAATGAACACTGAAGCTTTCTTT
CASSEFGVPMNTEAFF
>NA|TRBJ2-7|TRBV12-3/TRBV12-4|few
TGTGCCAGCACCGTGGCGGGCCTCTTCTACGAGCAGTACTTC
CASTVAGLFYEQYF
>NA|TRBJ1-3|TRBV29-1|NA
TGCAGCGTTGACCCGGGGTCCGGAAACACCATATATTTT
CSVDPGSGNTIYF
>TRBD2|TRBJ2-3|TRBV11-2|few
TGTGCCAGCAGCGTGCGGGAGGCCCGGGGAGATACGCAGTATTTT
CASSVREARGDTQYF
>NA|TRBJ2-1|TRBV10-1|few
TGCGCCAGCAGTGAGTCGTCAGAGCAGTTCTTC
CASSESSEQFF
>TRBD2|TRBJ2-7|TRBV29-1|NA
TGCAGCGTTGCCCTCCTAGCGGTGAGGTACGAGCAGTACTTC
CSVALLAVRYEQYF
>NA|TRBJ2-7|TRBV3-1|few
TGTGCCAGCAGCCCAGGGTTAACGAATTCCTACGAGCAGTACTTC
CASSPGLTNSYEQYF
>TRBD2|TRBJ2-1|TRBV11-2|NA
TGTGCCAGCAGACGAACCAGCGGGAGAGGCAATGAGCAGTTCTTC
CASRRTSGRGNEQFF
>NA|TRBJ1-1|TRBV7-3|NA
TGTGCCAGCAGCTTACAGCGGTCTGCCGAAGCTTTCTTT
CASSLQRSAEAFF
>TRBD2|TRBJ2-1|TRBV19|NA
TGTGCCAGTAGCCGCCGACTAGCTCGGCGCAATGAGCAGTTCTTC
CASSRRLARRNEQFF
>NA|TRBJ2-5|TRBV19|NA
TGTGCCAGTAGTATGGACACTCAAGAGACCCAGTACTTC
CASSMDTQETQYF
>NA|TRBJ1-1|TRBV14|few
TGTGCCAGCAGCCAAGCCCGGACCGTGAACACTGAAGCTTTCTTT
CASSQARTVNTEAFF
>NA|TRBJ2-2|TRBV12-5|NA
TGTGCTAGTGGCCCACCAGACGGGTTCACCGGGGAGCTGTTTTTT
CASGPPDGFTGELFF
>NA|TRBJ2-7|TRBV28|few
TGTGCCAGCAGGGTCGAGGGGGGAAGTTACGAGCAGTACTTC
CASRVEGGSYEQYF